A single sample is the source of the 8 T cell receptor beta chains below, sequenced in a study of shared T cell receptors in the human thymus. TCRdb's table, derived via immunoSEQ multiplex PCR, lists solely in-frame clones and lacks some. Among fewer than 700,000 clones listed, roughly 90% were seen once. The sample was also linked to a second study, of human thymus T cells.

Specimen: thymocytes. These receptors all come from a boy less than two years old with a congenital heart defect.

This sequence joins TRBV7-2 and TRBJ1-3; TRBD1 might be the D (5 bases). The CDR3 extends over 15 amino acids. CDR1 and CDR2 (germline): SGHTA, FQGNSA. The V end was cut by 5 bases, the J end by 4 bases, with 15 bases between. CDR3: CASSPLGGSGNTIYF. The CDR3 nucleotides read TGTGCCAGCAGCCCCCTGGGGGGGTCCGGAAACACCATATATTTT. The entire variable domain, with the rest obtained from reference TRBV7-2 and TRBJ1-3, is as follows: GAGVSQSPSNKVTEKGKDVELRCDPISGHTALYWYRQSLGQGLEFLIYFQGNSAPDKSGLPSDRFSAERTGGSVSTLTIQRTQQEDSAVYLCASSPLGGSGNTIYFGEGSWLTVV.

This chain links TRBV6-1 with TRBJ2-7, with a tentative D call TRBD2 (6 bases). Per germline, CDR1 MNHNS and CDR2 SASEGT. V gave up 8 bases and J gave up 2 bases, with 19 bases separating them. The CDR3 covers 15 residues. The CDR3 DNA reads TGTGCCAGCGGGGCGGGGCCCAGGGACCCCTACGAGCAGTACTTC. This codes for CASGAGPRDPYEQYF.

The chain has TRBV7-2 and TRBJ2-1, with D possibly TRBD2 on 6 matching bases. In germline, CDR1 is SGHTA, CDR2 FQGNSA. This CDR3 comprises 16 residues. The V end lost 5 bases, the J end lost 7 bases, and 21 bases lay between the germline ends. CDR3 sequence reads: CASSVGRDPRGNEQFF. The CDR3 DNA sequence: TGTGCCAGCAGCGTGGGCCGGGACCCCCGGGGGAATGAGCAGTTCTTC. Full variable domain (rest looked up from reference TRBV7-2 and TRBJ2-1): GAGVSQSPSNKVTEKGKDVELRCDPISGHTALYWYRQSLGQGLEFLIYFQGNSAPDKSGLPSDRFSAERTGGSVSTLTIQRTQQEDSAVYLCASSVGRDPRGNEQFFGPGTRLTVL.

The V gene is TRBV19, the J gene TRBJ2-2, with 8 bases matching TRBD1. V gave up 7 bases and J gave up 5 bases; unmatched junction bases: 15. This CDR3 has 17 amino acids. Germline V gene sequence: CDR1 LNHDA, CDR2 SQIVND (reference sequence). CDR3 bases: TGTGCCAGTAAAAGGACCGTTAGGACAGGGAGAACCGGGGAGCTGTTTTTT. It translates to CASKRTVRTGRTGELFF.

The rearrangement links TRBV4-2 to TRBJ1-5, with 7 bases aligning to TRBD1. Germline V gene sequence: CDR1 LGHNA, CDR2 YNFKEQ. This CDR3 comprises 20 residues. V lost 0 bases, J lost 8 bases, and 22 bases stayed unmatched. The CDR3 nucleotides read TGTGCCAGCAGCCAAGAGAGCATGGACAGGACGCGGGGCGAAATCAAGCCCCAGCATTTT. It translates to CASSQESMDRTRGEIKPQHF.

The chain uses TRBV5-3 and TRBJ1-5, with D possibly TRBD1 on 5 matching bases. TRBV5-3 carries the ORF label, with uncertain function. CDR3 size: 16 residues. V shed 4 bases and J shed 4 bases, with 18 bases lying between them. This chain's CDR3 is CARSRPREGINQPQHF. CDR3 nucleotides: TGTGCCAGAAGCCGACCCAGGGAAGGGATAAATCAGCCCCAGCATTTT.

A single count supports this clone. The chain is built from TRBV6-5 and TRBJ2-2, with TRBD2 matching over 10 bases. V lost 4 bases and J lost 0; bases outside the gene matches: 2. This CDR3 region has 16 residues. Per the germline V gene, CDR1 is MNHEY and CDR2 is SVGAGI. CDR3 amino acids: CASSLTSGANTGELFF. The CDR3, as DNA: TGTGCCAGCAGTTTAACTAGCGGGGCGAACACCGGGGAGCTGTTTTTT.

This clone was observed a handful of times. V gene TRBV4-3 combines with J gene TRBJ1-1, with TRBD1 matching over 7 bases. Germline CDR1 reads LGHNA; CDR2 reads YSLEER. Losses at the gene ends were 5 bases for V and 3 bases for J; bases not matched to a gene: 9. The CDR3 has 15 residues. CDR3 sequence (DNA): TGCGCCAGCAGCTTTGCACGACAGGGAGACACTGAAGCTTTCTTT. Translation gives CASSFARQGDTEAFF.